This T cell receptor (beta chain) was captured by sequencing in a study of cytomegalovirus exposure and HLA in healthy donors. J lost 4 bases, V lost 2 bases, and 2 bases had no gene match. The CDR3 loop spans 15 amino acids. Germline assignment: CDR1 SGHRS and CDR2 YFSETQ. The primer mix had 60 Vbeta and 13 Jbeta primers. Sequencing used immunoSEQ multiplex PCR; TCRdb keeps in-frame clones, though not all of them. The sample holds around 140,000 clones; roughly four fifths are singletons and the top ten take 1.5% to 2%. This clonotype originated in a female donor in good health and CMV-seronegative. The sequencing sample was made of PBMCs. V gene TRBV5-1 combines with J gene TRBJ2-3; 12 bases fit TRBD2. CDR3: CASSFPSGGADTQYF. CDR3 DNA sequence: TGCGCCAGCAGCTTCCCTAGCGGGGGGGCAGATACGCAGTATTTT.